Each of the 31 T cell receptor beta chains below was sequenced from the same sample in a study of neurological immune-mediated disorders (dated 2019 in TCRdb). Library preparation was by 5' RACE. Sequenced using an Illumina HiSeq 2500. TCRdb cleaned the public reads at Q25 with fastp, built clones with MiXCR and kept in-frame beta chains. CDR3 protein duplicates are merged, each entry listing the most common genes and DNA. This sample holds about 53,000 distinct CDR3 sequences; approximately 4% were observed only once. Of the sample, around 3.3% falls within the top ten clones. Material for sequencing was PBMCs. These receptors were collected from a woman in her twenties or thirties with multiple sclerosis.

In this sample, this clonotype turned up many times. The rearrangement uses TRBV7-8 and TRBJ2-1; D might be TRBD2 (6 bases). Germline CDR1 SGHVS, CDR2 FQNEAQ. Trimming left V 2 bases short and J 0 bases short, with 8 bases between. This CDR3 spans 15 amino acids. CDR3 bases: TGTGCCAGCAGCTTACTAGCGAGCTCCTACAATGAGCAGTTCTTC. Protein: CASSLLASSYNEQFF.

Ten or more counts support this clonotype. The chain recombines TRBV5-4 with TRBJ2-3, with 10 bases that match TRBD1. The germline V gene has CDR1 SGHNT and CDR2 YYREEE (reference sequence). CDR3 length equals 15 residues. V trimming: 4 bases; J trimming: 5 bases; junction bases outside the gene matches: 7. The CDR3 DNA follows: TGTGCCAGCAGCCCGGGACAGGGGAGAGTAGATACGCAGTATTTT. Protein: CASSPGQGRVDTQYF.

This clonotype was picked up many times. The V gene is TRBV14, the J gene TRBJ2-7; 8 nucleotides agree with TRBD1. The CDR3 is 13 amino acids. The V gene's germline CDR1 is SGHDN and CDR2 FVKESK. Germline trimming cut 1 base from V and 6 bases from J; bases unmatched to any gene: 2. The CDR3 sequence is CASSQVTGGEQYF. The DNA of the CDR3 is TGTGCCAGCAGCCAAGTCACAGGGGGCGAGCAGTACTTC.

In its sample, this clonotype was seen a few times. The chain employs TRBV10-1 and TRBJ1-1, with 8 bases aligning to TRBD1. The CDR3 has 15 amino acids. Germline V CDR1 and CDR2: WNHNN, SYGVQD (reference sequence). Germline trimming cut 0 bases from V and 10 bases from J; bases unmatched to any gene: 10. Here the CDR3 reads CASSESGQGKRGAFF. In DNA, the CDR3 is TGCGCCAGCAGTGAGTCCGGACAGGGAAAGAGGGGAGCTTTCTTT.

This clonotype was picked up many times. The chain has TRBV20-1 and TRBJ2-3; D gene uncertain. The CDR3 loop spans 12 amino acids. Germline V gene data show CDR1 as DFQATT and CDR2 as SNEGSKA (reference sequence). Between the trimmed V and J ends, which lost 2 bases and 11 bases, there was a span of 14 bases. The CDR3 here is CSARFMGFEQYF. In DNA form, the CDR3 reads TGCAGTGCTAGATTTATGGGGTTCGAGCAGTATTTT.

This clonotype appeared a few times. The chain links TRBV5-1 to TRBJ2-7; D assignment may be TRBD1 or TRBD2 (5 bases each). The CDR3 consists of 15 residues. Trimming cost V 5 bases and J 2 bases, with 17 bases left between them. Germline CDR1 and CDR2: SGHRS and YFSETQ. The CDR3 here is CASRPEGKPTYEQYF. The DNA of the CDR3 is TGCGCCAGCAGACCCGAGGGGAAACCGACCTACGAGCAGTACTTC.

This clonotype occurred many times. One end of the junction fails to match germline, which may point to a read error. This sequence joins TRBV5-1 and TRBJ1-6; TRBD1 matches 8 bases. The CDR3 runs to 15 residues. Germline lookup yields CDR1 SGHRS and CDR2 YFSETQ. CDR3 sequence reads: CASSPQGEANSPLNF. In DNA, the CDR3 is TGCGCCAGCAGCCCACAGGGGGAAGCAAATTCACCCCTCAACTTT.

This clonotype was seen at least ten times. V gene TRBV12-3 or TRBV12-4 combines with J gene TRBJ1-1; a possible D gene is TRBD1 (6 bases). V gave up 1 base and J gave up 7 bases, with 13 bases separating them. The CDR3 covers 14 residues. CDR3 coding DNA: TGTGCCAGCAGTTTAGGGGGGCCGGGATTTGAAGCTTTCTTT. Translating it yields CASSLGGPGFEAFF.

This clonotype occurred many times. The J gene is TRBJ2-1, the V gene TRBV10-1; a weak D match, TRBD1 (6 bases). The CDR3 has 15 residues. CDR1 WNHNN and CDR2 SYGVQD come from the germline V gene (reference sequence). V lost 5 bases, J lost 2 bases, and 13 bases lay in between. In DNA form, the CDR3 reads TGCGCCAGCAGTCTTATCGGACAGACCTACAATGAGCAGTTCTTC. Its translation: CASSLIGQTYNEQFF.

This clonotype has ten or more counts. The chain links TRBV29-1 to TRBJ2-2; 8 positions match TRBD1. This CDR3 region has 12 residues. Unmatched junction bases numbered 6, after V lost 6 bases and J lost 9 bases. CDR1 is SQVTM, CDR2 ANQGSEA, per germline. The CDR3 region has the DNA TGCAGCGTCGGTGGACAGGGTCGGGAGCTGTTTTTT. Its protein product is CSVGGQGRELFF.

Ten or more counts support this clonotype. The chain has TRBV9 and TRBJ1-4, with 7 bases lining up with TRBD1. The CDR3 is 15 amino acids. Per germline, CDR1 SGDLS and CDR2 YYNGEE. With V trimmed by 4 bases and J by 6 bases, 9 bases remained unmatched. The CDR3 sequence is CASSPPGQKYEKLFF. For the CDR3, the DNA is TGTGCCAGCAGCCCCCCGGGACAGAAATATGAAAAACTGTTTTTT.

This clonotype was seen only a few times. This sequence joins TRBV5-1 and TRBJ1-2, with D possibly TRBD1 on 6 matching bases. The CDR3 totals 15 residues. Germline values: CDR1 SGHRS, CDR2 YFSETQ. The V gene lost 3 bases and the J gene lost 2 bases, with 14 bases spanning the gap. The CDR3 loop reads CASSSEAQGNYGYTF. DNA for the CDR3: TGCGCCAGCAGCTCGGAGGCACAGGGAAACTATGGCTACACCTTC.

This clonotype was counted ten times or more. This chain uses TRBV28 with TRBJ2-7; a possible D gene is TRBD2 (5 bases). This CDR3 comprises 13 residues. V was pared by 5 bases and J by 7 bases, with 15 bases between. Germline V CDR1 and CDR2: MDHEN, SYDVKM. The CDR3 nucleotides are TGTGCCAGCAGTCCCCTGGGAGCATGGGAGCAGTACTTC. Protein: CASSPLGAWEQYF.

This clonotype was seen at least ten times. The rearrangement joins TRBV7-2 to TRBJ2-7; 7 bases are shared with TRBD1. The germline V gene encodes CDR1 SGHTA and CDR2 FQGNSA. The CDR3 loop spans 15 amino acids. With 1 base clipped from V and 1 base from J, the junction kept 4 bases outside the gene matches. CDR3 in DNA: TGTGCCAGCAGCTTAGGACAGGGCCATTCCTACGAGCAGTACTTC. Its translation: CASSLGQGHSYEQYF.

This clonotype appeared many times. This rearrangement joins TRBV5-1 to TRBJ1-2; 8 positions agree with TRBD1. Germline trimming cut 4 bases from V and 4 bases from J; bases unmatched to any gene: 6. CDR1 and CDR2 (germline): SGHRS, YFSETQ. The CDR3 covers 14 residues. The CDR3, as DNA: TGCGCCAGCAGCGCCTCGACAGGGGTCTATGGCTACACCTTC. It specifies CASSASTGVYGYTF.

This clonotype was counted ten times or more. V and J are TRBV20-1 and TRBJ2-3; D is uncertain. CDR3 length: 13 residues. Trimming cost V 3 bases and J 0 bases, with 7 bases left between them. The V gene's germline CDR1 is DFQATT and CDR2 SNEGSKA (reference sequence). CDR3 in amino acids: CSASGFSTDTQYF. The CDR3, as DNA: TGCAGTGCTAGCGGGTTTAGCACAGATACGCAGTATTTT.

This clonotype has ten or more counts. The chain has TRBV7-2 and TRBJ2-2, with 10 bases aligning to TRBD2. The V gene end was trimmed by 2 bases and the J gene end by 5 bases; junction bases not matched to a gene: 5. Germline V gene lookup returns CDR1 SGHTA and CDR2 FQGNSA. This CDR3 contains 16 residues. CDR3 amino acids: CASSLTTSGWTGELFF. The CDR3 nucleotides read TGTGCCAGCAGCTTAACGACTAGCGGGTGGACCGGGGAGCTGTTTTTT. The full variable domain, its missing parts supplied by reference TRBV7-2 and TRBJ2-2, is GAGVSQSPSNKVTEKGKDVELRCDPISGHTALYWYRQSLGQGLEFLIYFQGNSAPDKSGLPSDRFSAERTGGSVSTLTIQRTQQEDSAVYLCASSLTTSGWTGELFFGEGSRLTVL.

The sample holds many counts of this clonotype. J is TRBJ1-1 and V is TRBV20-1; D perhaps matches TRBD1 (5 bases). This CDR3 region has 13 residues. Germline-derived CDR1 and CDR2 are DFQATT and SNEGSKA (reference sequence). Trimming stripped 1 base from V and 3 bases from J, with 9 bases between. CDR3 sequence reads: CSARGLGDTEAFF. The DNA for the CDR3 is TGCAGTGCTAGAGGATTGGGGGACACTGAAGCTTTCTTT.

This clonotype was seen repeatedly, ten times or more. V is TRBV10-3 and J is TRBJ2-5; tentatively, D is TRBD1 or TRBD2 (7 bases each). The CDR3 sequence is 13 residues long. CDR1 and CDR2 (germline): ENHRY, SYGVKD. V dropped 7 bases and J dropped 5 bases, with 14 bases sitting between them. CDR3 DNA sequence: TGTGCCATCACTATGGGAGGGGGCGAGACCCAGTACTTC. Translated, it gives CAITMGGGETQYF.

Ten or more counts support this clonotype. V usage is TRBV10-2 and J usage is TRBJ2-7; the match to TRBD1 covers 7 bases. The V segment lost 0 bases and the J segment 6 bases; nucleotides outside the gene matches: 5. This CDR3 comprises 14 residues. Germline V gene lookup returns CDR1 WSHSY and CDR2 SAAADI. Written as DNA, the CDR3 is TGCGCCAGCAGTGAGTCGAGGGACAGCTCCGAGCAGTACTTC. Amino acids: CASSESRDSSEQYF.

This clonotype was seen many times. This chain joins TRBV5-1 and TRBJ2-1; D call uncertain. CDR3 size: 15 residues. Germline CDR1 reads SGHRS; CDR2 reads YFSETQ. Trimming took 0 bases from V and 1 from J, leaving 8 bases between them. CDR3 protein: CASSLAANSYNEQFF. The DNA for the CDR3 is TGCGCCAGCAGCTTGGCCGCGAATTCCTACAATGAGCAGTTCTTC. The whole variable domain, remainder taken from reference TRBV5-1 and TRBJ2-1, is KAGVTQTPRYLIKTRGQQVTLSCSPISGHRSVSWYQQTPGQGLQFLFEYFSETQRNKGNFPGRFSGRQFSNSRSEMNVSTLELGDSALYLCASSLAANSYNEQFFGPGTRLTVL.

This clonotype was counted ten times or more. This chain connects TRBV20-1 to TRBJ1-1; 7 nucleotides agree with TRBD1. V gave up 0 bases and J gave up 1 base; unmatched junction bases: 8. Germline loops: CDR1 DFQATT, CDR2 SNEGSKA (reference sequence). This CDR3 region has 16 residues. CDR3 protein: CSARDSRTGQNTEAFF. The CDR3 DNA follows: TGCAGTGCTAGAGATAGCAGGACAGGACAGAACACTGAAGCTTTCTTT.

This clonotype appeared many times. V is TRBV6-5 and J is TRBJ1-1; a possible D gene is TRBD1 (5 bases). Germline values: CDR1 MNHEY, CDR2 SVGAGI. The CDR3 runs 13 residues. Trimming stripped 6 bases from V and 4 bases from J, with 12 bases between. The CDR3 bases are TGTGCCAGCAGCCCCCCAGGGATCACTGAAGCTTTCTTT. It yields the protein CASSPPGITEAFF.

This clonotype showed up just a few times. The V gene is TRBV20-1, the J gene TRBJ2-5; 7 nucleotides align to TRBD1. The CDR3 totals 16 residues. Per germline, CDR1 DFQATT and CDR2 SNEGSKA (reference sequence). V was pared by 4 bases and J by 5 bases, with 16 bases of the junction left unmatched. In DNA, the CDR3 is TGCAGTGCTAACGATCAAAAGAGGGGGCTGGGGGAGACCCAGTACTTC. Residues: CSANDQKRGLGETQYF.

The rearrangement links TRBV5-1 to TRBJ2-5, with D perhaps TRBD2 (5 bases). Germline loops: CDR1 SGHRS, CDR2 YFSETQ. The CDR3 consists of 15 residues. V lost 4 bases to trimming and J lost 4 bases, with 17 bases between them. CDR3: CASSPAGKGRETQYF. The CDR3 DNA is TGCGCCAGCAGCCCGGCCGGGAAAGGGAGAGAGACCCAGTACTTC.

This clonotype appeared many times. The rearrangement links TRBV5-1 to TRBJ1-1, with D possibly TRBD1 on 6 matching bases. Germline V gene lookup returns CDR1 SGHRS and CDR2 YFSETQ. V gave up 1 base and J gave up 4 bases, with 17 bases separating them. The CDR3 is 16 residues long. CDR3 nucleotide sequence: TGCGCCAGCAGCTTGTTCACCCGCAGGGGTTCCACTGAAGCTTTCTTT. As protein: CASSLFTRRGSTEAFF.

This clonotype was picked up many times. This rearrangement joins TRBV6-5 to TRBJ2-5; perhaps TRBD2 as D (5 bases). The germline V and J ends were trimmed by 4 bases and 5 bases, with 11 bases remaining between them. The CDR3 has 13 amino acids. The germline V gene encodes CDR1 MNHEY and CDR2 SVGAGI. CDR3 bases: TGTGCCAGCAGTTCCCAGCGGCCCGAGACCCAGTACTTC. It specifies CASSSQRPETQYF.

This clonotype has a count of ten or more. The genes are TRBV3-1 and TRBJ1-4; no clear D gene. The CDR3 is made up of 14 amino acids. Between the trimmed V and J ends, which lost 1 base and 0 bases, there was a span of 3 bases. Germline CDR1 reads LGHDT; CDR2 reads YNNKEL (reference sequence). The CDR3 DNA sequence: TGTGCCAGCAGCCAAGTTGCAACTAATGAAAAACTGTTTTTT. This encodes CASSQVATNEKLFF.

This clonotype was recorded at least ten times. The junction shows a germline mismatch at one end, possibly a read error. This sequence joins TRBV11-3 and TRBJ1-3; the D is unclear. The CDR3 is 14 amino acids. The germline gives CDR1 SGHNT, CDR2 YENEEA. CDR3 nucleotide sequence: TGTGCCAGCACCTTAGTCGCCTCTGGAAACACCATATATTTT. Amino acids: CASTLVASGNTIYF.

In its sample, this clonotype was seen many times. The chain recombines TRBV6-1 with TRBJ2-7; 11 nucleotides line up with TRBD2. The J segment lost 3 bases and the V segment lost 6 bases, leaving 4 bases of the junction unmatched. The V gene's germline CDR1 is MNHNS and CDR2 SASEGT. The CDR3 extends over 14 amino acids. DNA of the CDR3: TGTGCCAGCAGGGGGCTAGCGGGGGGCTACGAGCAGTACTTC. Translation: CASRGLAGGYEQYF.

This clonotype appeared many times. The chain uses TRBV27 and TRBJ2-1; D is possibly TRBD2 (6 bases). Trimming removed 5 bases from V and 8 bases from J, with 10 bases in between. Per germline, CDR1 MNHEY and CDR2 SMNVEV (reference sequence). CDR3 length: 12 amino acids. For the CDR3, the DNA is TGTGCCAGCAGTGGGACGGGGGATGAGCAGTTCTTC. This gives the protein CASSGTGDEQFF.